The clone carrying this T cell receptor (beta chain) was detected only once. What it recognizes is unknown. TCR beta libraries were prepared from cDNA with unique molecular identifiers. TCRdb passed the PCR reads through MiXCR, listing each CDR3 protein once. The sample shows about 570,000 distinct CDR3 sequences, about a third of them seen only once. These data are taken from a study of post-analysis software for immune sequencing data. Study-wide findings and caveats: Included in a set of about 5 TRBV segments more frequent in patients than controls were TRBV5-6, TRBV5-1 and TRBV20-1. Same-batch preparations were strongly co-clustered by F measure.

V lost 7 bases and J lost 2, with 8 bases in between. Germline CDR1 is SEHNR and CDR2 is FQNEAQ (reference sequence). The CDR3 loop spans 12 amino acids. This TCR was recovered from a girl between 2 and 17 years old with multiple sclerosis. The sequencing input was blood. This chain joins TRBV7-9 and TRBJ2-5, with D perhaps TRBD1 (5 bases). The CDR3 DNA reads TGTGCCAGCAACCGACAGCAAGAGACCCAGTACTTC. It yields the protein CASNRQQETQYF. Full variable domain (rest looked up from reference TRBV7-9 and TRBJ2-5): DTGVSQNPRHKITKRGQNVTFRCDPISEHNRLYWYRQTLGQGPEFLTYFQNEAQLEKSRLLSDRFSAERPKGSFSTLEIQRTEQGDSAMYLCASNRQQETQYFGPGTRLLVL.